One sample yielded the 19 T cell receptor beta chains listed below, sequenced in a study of chemoradiotherapy in HPV16-positive cancers. TCRdb's copy holds only in-frame clones and misses some; the assay was immunoSEQ multiplex PCR. The sample lists about 1,400 clones, nearly 90% occurring once. The specimen comprised tumor tissue, sampled from a patient who underwent chemoradiotherapy. The receptors stem from a human donor with HPV-associated anogenital cancer.

For the CDR3, the DNA is TGTGCCAGCAGCGGCGACGGAGCCTACACCGGGGAGCTGTTTTTT. Amino acids: CASSGDGAYTGELFF. This rearrangement joins TRBV5-6 to TRBJ2-2, with D unresolved. The germline V gene has CDR1 SGHDT and CDR2 YYEEEE. The CDR3 is made up of 15 amino acids. V shed 4 bases and J shed 3 bases, with 13 bases lying between them. The full variable domain, in which reference TRBV5-6 and TRBJ2-2 provide the parts outside the CDR3, is DAGVTQSPTHLIKTRGQQVTLRCSPKSGHDTVSWYQQALGQGPQFIFQYYEEEERQRGNFPDRFSGHQFPNYSSELNVNALLLGDSALYLCASSGDGAYTGELFFGEGSRLTVL.

V and J are TRBV27 and TRBJ2-7; 7 bases map to TRBD1. The CDR3 length is 13 residues. V trimming: 2 bases; J trimming: 2 bases; junction bases outside the gene matches: 0. In germline, CDR1 is MNHEY, CDR2 SMNVEV (reference sequence). The CDR3 nucleotides are TGTGCCAGCAGTTTAACAGGGGCCTACGAGCAGTACTTC. It yields the protein CASSLTGAYEQYF.

The chain recombines TRBV7-9 with TRBJ1-6; no clear D. The V end lost 3 bases, the J end lost 7 bases, and 4 bases lay between the germline ends. This CDR3 comprises 12 residues. Germline V gives CDR1 SEHNR, CDR2 FQNEAQ (reference sequence). DNA of the CDR3: TGTGCCAGCAGCTTTGAAAATTCACCCCTCCACTTT. It specifies CASSFENSPLHF.

The chain is built from TRBV5-1 and TRBJ1-3; D possibly corresponds to TRBD1 (6 bases). Per the germline V gene, CDR1 is SGHRS and CDR2 is YFSETQ. Between the trimmed V and J ends, which lost 0 bases and 5 bases, there was a span of 9 bases. This CDR3 region has 14 residues. The CDR3, as DNA: TGCGCCAGCAGCTTGGAGGGGGAAAGAAACACCATATATTTT. Its translation: CASSLEGERNTIYF. Using reference TRBV5-1 and TRBJ1-3 for the parts outside the CDR3, the full variable domain is KAGVTQTPRYLIKTRGQQVTLSCSPISGHRSVSWYQQTPGQGLQFLFEYFSETQRNKGNFPGRFSGRQFSNSRSEMNVSTLELGDSALYLCASSLEGERNTIYFGEGSWLTVV.

The genes are TRBV18 and TRBJ2-7; D might be TRBD1 (5 bases). CDR3 length: 14 amino acids. V was pared by 2 bases and J by 4 bases, with 12 bases between. The V gene's germline CDR1 is KGHSH and CDR2 LQKENI. The CDR3 protein is CASSPTLDSYEQYF. The CDR3 DNA sequence: TGTGCCAGCTCACCAACCCTTGACAGTTACGAGCAGTACTTC.

The chain joins TRBV29-1 to TRBJ2-7; D is possibly TRBD1 (5 bases). V was clipped by 6 bases and J by 2 bases, with 20 bases between them. CDR1 and CDR2 (germline): SQVTM, ANQGSEA. The CDR3 totals 15 residues. CDR3 sequence reads: CSVRLRTGNAYEQYF. CDR3 DNA sequence: TGCAGCGTGCGGCTACGAACAGGTAATGCCTACGAGCAGTACTTC.

The V and J genes are TRBV30 and TRBJ1-3; D call uncertain. Per the germline V gene, CDR1 is GTSNPN and CDR2 is SVGIG (reference sequence). The CDR3 has 15 residues. V lost 3 bases, J lost 0 bases, and 12 bases lay in between. CDR3 region: CAWSAGLLSGNTIYF. CDR3 bases: TGTGCCTGGAGCGCCGGATTACTCTCTGGAAACACCATATATTTT. Combining the CDR3 with reference TRBV30 and TRBJ1-3 gives the whole variable domain SQTIHQWPATLVQPVGSPLSLECTVEGTSNPNLYWYRQAAGRGLQLLFYSVGIGQISSEVPQNLSASRPQDRQFILSSKKLLLSDSGFYLCAWSAGLLSGNTIYFGEGSWLTVV.

Here the CDR3 reads CASSPTAGGRNTEAFF. DNA of the CDR3: TGTGCCAGCAGCCCCACCGCAGGGGGCAGGAACACTGAAGCTTTCTTT. The chain has TRBV5-4 and TRBJ1-1; TRBD1 matches at 8 bases. CDR3 length: 16 residues. Looked up from germline, CDR1 is SGHNT and CDR2 is YYREEE (reference sequence). J lost 1 base, V lost 4 bases, and 9 bases had no gene match.

CDR3 protein: CASSLDRGANYGYTF. The CDR3, as DNA: TGCGCCAGCAGCTTGGACAGGGGAGCTAACTATGGCTACACCTTC. The J gene is TRBJ1-2, the V gene TRBV5-1, with TRBD1 identical over 7 bases. With 0 bases clipped from V and 0 bases from J, the junction kept 2 bases outside the gene matches. The germline V gene encodes CDR1 SGHRS and CDR2 YFSETQ. CDR3 length: 15 residues.

This CDR3 reads CASSFTDGYTF. DNA of the CDR3: TGTGCCAGCAGTTTCACCGATGGCTACACCTTC. This rearrangement joins TRBV13 to TRBJ1-2; D is unclear. Trimming removed 6 bases from V and 6 bases from J, with 8 bases in between. Germline V gene data show CDR1 as PRHDT and CDR2 as FYEKMQ (reference sequence). The CDR3 length is 11 residues.

In its sample, this clone was seen a few times. The gene calls are TRBV7-2 and TRBJ2-3; 12 nucleotides align to TRBD2. Per germline, CDR1 SGHTA and CDR2 FQGNSA. The CDR3 runs 17 residues. J lost 5 bases, V lost 4 bases, and 10 bases had no gene match. This CDR3 reads CASSSTKTSGGGDTQYF. The CDR3 DNA sequence: TGTGCCAGCAGCTCGACGAAGACTAGCGGGGGTGGAGATACGCAGTATTTT.

The gene calls are TRBV5-4 and TRBJ2-1; D uncertain. CDR1 SGHNT and CDR2 YYREEE come from the germline V gene (reference sequence). The ends were cut back, 5 bases at V and 2 bases at J, with 14 bases in the middle. The CDR3 totals 15 residues. Here the CDR3 DNA reads TGTGCCAGCAGAATAGACACGGAGACCTACAATGAGCAGTTCTTC. Translation: CASRIDTETYNEQFF.

This clone is a singleton in its sample. This sequence joins TRBV6-1 and TRBJ2-4, with 7 bases fitting TRBD2. CDR1 MNHNS and CDR2 SASEGT come from the germline V gene. The V gene end was trimmed by 10 bases and the J gene end by 1 base; junction bases not matched to a gene: 7. The CDR3 has 14 amino acids. CDR3 DNA sequence: TGTGCCACCAGGGAGGGAACGGCCAAAAACATTCAGTACTTC. It specifies CATREGTAKNIQYF.

This clone was counted a single time. The V and J genes are TRBV10-3 and TRBJ1-4; TRBD1 matches at 10 bases. Germline V gene data show CDR1 as ENHRY and CDR2 as SYGVKD. The V gene end was trimmed by 0 bases and the J gene end by 7 bases; junction bases not matched to a gene: 5. This CDR3 contains 16 residues. CDR3 amino acids: CAISESPGQGGEKLFF. CDR3 DNA: TGTGCCATCAGTGAGTCCCCTGGACAGGGGGGTGAAAAACTGTTTTTT.

This rearrangement joins TRBV11-2 to TRBJ1-2; possible D gene TRBD1, 6 bases. Germline loops: CDR1 SGHAT, CDR2 FQNNGV. The CDR3 extends over 13 amino acids. Trimming pared 1 base from V and 7 bases from J, leaving 10 bases between. Here the CDR3 reads CASSLVQGTGYTF. CDR3 nucleotides: TGTGCCAGCAGCTTAGTTCAGGGGACTGGCTACACCTTC.

This clone was observed a handful of times. The CDR3 loop is CASSPGGAGAGETQYF. CDR3 in DNA: TGCGCCAGCAGCCCCGGAGGAGCGGGAGCTGGGGAGACCCAGTACTTC. The chain couples TRBV5-1 to TRBJ2-5, with TRBD2 identical over 8 bases. The CDR3 loop spans 16 amino acids. Per germline, CDR1 SGHRS and CDR2 YFSETQ. The ends lost 4 bases at V and 5 bases at J; junction bases unmatched: 13.

This clone has a handful of counts. The chain uses TRBV19 and TRBJ2-1, with D possibly being TRBD2 (6 bases). Germline lookup yields CDR1 LNHDA and CDR2 SQIVND (reference sequence). The germline V and J ends were trimmed by 9 bases and 14 bases, with 20 bases remaining between them. The CDR3 sequence is 12 residues long. The CDR3 protein is CASGAAGRNEFF. CDR3 DNA sequence: TGTGCCAGCGGCGCTGCGGGAAGGAATGAGTTCTTC.

The chain is built from TRBV6-5 and TRBJ2-1; 10 bases match TRBD2. J lost 7 bases, V lost 10 bases, and 13 bases had no gene match. CDR3 length equals 15 residues. Germline-derived CDR1 and CDR2 are MNHEY and SVGAGI. This chain's CDR3 is CATRERGGLSNEQFF. CDR3 coding DNA: TGTGCCACCAGAGAGCGGGGGGGTCTCAGTAATGAGCAGTTCTTC.

This chain uses TRBV6-6 with TRBJ2-2; D unclear. V was shortened by 2 bases and J by 3 bases, with 10 bases between the two germline ends. The CDR3 runs to 15 residues. In germline, CDR1 is MNHNY, CDR2 SVGAGI (reference sequence). The CDR3 reads CASSYVAVDTGELFF. In nucleotides, the CDR3 is TGTGCCAGCAGTTACGTTGCAGTCGACACCGGGGAGCTGTTTTTT.